Included here is one T cell receptor beta chain sequence, with context. The antigen is not known. This sample stems from a study of radiation and T cells in renal cell carcinoma. Study results and caveats: In blood, top tumor clones expanded by 2 weeks, shrinking by 4.

CDR3 length: 15 residues. CDR1 MDHEN and CDR2 SYDVKM come from the germline V gene. Trimming removed 6 bases from V and 3 bases from J, with 17 bases in between. Profiling relied on immunoSEQ multiplex PCR, and the TCRdb table lists in-frame clones only, not all of them. The sample yields about 78,000 clones, roughly nine tenths seen once. The time point denotes: blood 4 weeks post-SBRT, at nephrectomy. Treatment here: 15 Gy SBRT to primary tumor, nephrectomy 4 weeks later. Nephrectomy followed 15 Gy stereotactic body radiation by 4 weeks. This renal cell carcinoma was of the clear cell type. V is TRBV28 and J is TRBJ1-2, with D perhaps matching TRBD1 (6 bases). This specimen consisted of blood, obtained from a patient whose treatment included radiotherapy and nephrectomy. This clonotype was obtained from a woman aged 70-85 years with renal cell carcinoma. CDR3 region: CASRPGGRRHYGYTF. CDR3 in DNA: TGTGCCAGCAGGCCTGGGGGCCGTAGGCACTATGGCTACACCTTC.